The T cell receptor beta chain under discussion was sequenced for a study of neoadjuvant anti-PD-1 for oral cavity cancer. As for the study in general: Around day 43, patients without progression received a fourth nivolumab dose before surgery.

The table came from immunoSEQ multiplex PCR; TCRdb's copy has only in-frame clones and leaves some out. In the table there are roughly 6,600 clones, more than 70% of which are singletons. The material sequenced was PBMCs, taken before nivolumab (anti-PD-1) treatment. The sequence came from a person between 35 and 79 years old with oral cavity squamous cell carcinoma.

The CDR3 is CASRPRTATNEKLFF. For the CDR3, the DNA is TGTGCCAGCAGGCCACGGACGGCAACTAATGAAAAACTGTTTTTT. The chain combines TRBV2 with TRBJ1-4, with D uncertain. Trimming stripped 6 bases from V and 0 bases from J, with 11 bases between. CDR1 is SNHLY and CDR2 is FYNNEI in the germline V gene. The CDR3 sequence is 15 residues long.